This T cell receptor beta chain was profiled in a study of vaccination and CD4 T cells after COVID-19 (dated by TCRdb to the early 2020s). Looking at the study overall: Convalescent patients had a positive SARS-CoV-2 result on nasal swab PCR, and of these patients, some 10 had mild disease and one had severe disease. In under twelve COVID-19 convalescent patients and a few infection-naive healthy vaccine recipients, researchers compared the spike-specific CD4+ TCR repertoire from before mRNA vaccination with the repertoire from after. Participants received two doses of either the Pfizer-BioNTech BNT162b2 vaccine (n=8) or the Moderna mRNA-1273 vaccine (n=2). Six males and four females were included in the convalescent cohort, with two Hispanic individuals, seven Caucasians, two Asians and one multiracial person represented. Control cultures used a CEFX viral epitope pool as positive control, an HIV-1 Nef peptide pool as negative control, or no peptide. Post-COVID blood samples from convalescent patients were collected a median of around 100 days after diagnosis, with a range of roughly 35 to 161 days. Overlapping spike peptide pools from SARS-CoV-2 and from the common cold coronaviruses HCoV-NL63, HCoV-OC43 and HCoV-229E were used as culture stimuli. Post-vaccine blood samples were obtained a median of around 74 days after the second vaccine dose, with a range of roughly 14 to 241 days.

The CDR3 goes from the cysteine to the phenylalanine over 16 residues. The only DNA kept is the CDR3, 48 bases in frame from the first base. V lost 0 bases and J lost 0 bases; the stretch between them is 12 bases long. CDR1 and CDR2 (GTSNPN, SVGIG) derive from the germline V gene (reference sequence). The library was produced with PCR. DNA from cultured CD4+ T cells underwent TCR sequencing with the Oncomine TCR Beta short-read assay at the Johns Hopkins FTIC core. The QIAamp micro DNA kit was used to extract genomic DNA from the cultured CD4+ T cells. Oncomine TCR Beta libraries from cultured CD4+ T cells were pooled with unique dual indexes and sequenced on an Illumina iSeq 100. On the study's bioinformatics: Non-productive sequences were removed, and CDR3s not starting with C, not ending with F or W, or shorter than 7 amino acids were discarded. The MANAFEST web application was used to identify antigen-specific clonotypes by comparing peptide-stimulated wells against reference wells and other culture wells. An FDR below 0.05, an odds ratio above 5, and a productive frequency above 0.1% in at least two of three replicate wells were required for clones to be considered positive. Clonotypes that were significantly expanded in both SARS-CoV-2 spike wells and at least one common cold coronavirus spike condition were defined as cross-reactive. Levenshtein distances (stringdist) and unrooted phylogenetic trees (ape) in R version 3.6.1 were used to assess CDR3 homology. TCRdb cleaned the public reads at Q25 with fastp, built clones with MiXCR and kept in-frame beta chains. CDR3 protein duplicates are merged, each entry listing the most common genes and DNA. TCRdb's processing, not the authors', yielded these V and J calls. The sample table shows about 20,000 distinct CDR3 sequences, and 48% are seen once. Of the sample, approximately 5% is held by the ten largest clones.

Broad study findings and their caveats: In convalescent patients, a median about 86% of post-vaccine SARS-CoV-2-reactive clones were detected only after vaccination, and vaccine-specific priming was suggested by this finding. Only a relatively small number of convalescent patients were included in the study, and early timepoints following natural infection were not analyzed. Of the vaccine-specific clones found in convalescent patients, nearly all (304 of 307) were mono-reactive for SARS-CoV-2 spike instead of being cross-reactive with common cold coronaviruses. The median count of SARS-CoV-2-reactive clonotypes went up from roughly 21 after infection to 35 to 40 after vaccination, although the change was not significant.

The label giving this sample's treatment or condition can be read as: roughly 10-day PBMC culture with coronavirus spike peptide pools or control peptides (ViraFEST assay). To expand antigen-specific T cells with peptide pools and then pick out the expanded clonotypes through TCR sequencing, the study relied on the ViraFEST assay. The positive SARS-CoV-2 PCR tests of the convalescent patients were dated from March to December 2020, before the Alpha, Beta and Delta variants emerged in the United States. Around 2 million PBMCs per well were cultured in IMDM with about 5% human AB serum and 8 to 10 IU/ml IL-2, plus 10 ug/ml peptide pools. On days 3 and 7, half of the culture medium was replaced with fresh IL-2-containing medium. Once the cells had been in culture for roughly 11 days, the EasySep CD4+ T cell isolation kit was used to isolate CD4+ T cells by negative selection. Ficoll-Paque Plus gradient centrifugation was used to isolate PBMCs from whole blood, and the isolated PBMCs were then either used fresh or cryopreserved at -140C. Each culture condition was generally run in triplicate wells.

A word on this clonotype: Its cognate antigen has yet to be identified. The input lacks base qualities; no much larger clone sits a single base away.

The sequence joins TRBV30 to TRBJ1-3, with no D gene named confidently. The sequence came from a human donor who had recovered from COVID-19. The specimen sequenced was CD4+ T cells from blood, cultured in vitro. The CDR3 protein sequence reads: CAWSVPGLISGNTIYF. Read as DNA, the sequence is TGTGCCTGGAGTGTACCGGGTCTAATCTCTGGAAACACCATATATTTT.